This TCR beta chain is drawn from a study of tumor T cells in aggressive B-cell lymphoma. Assay used: immunoSEQ multiplex PCR; TCRdb lists only in-frame clones, some missing. Of about 2,900 clones in the sample, approximately 87% are singletons; the top ten hold approximately 18%. The CDR3 length is 15 residues. Germline CDR1 SGDLS, CDR2 YYNGEE. V was clipped by 3 bases and J by 0 bases, with 10 bases between them. This chain joins TRBV9 and TRBJ1-3; D perhaps matches TRBD1 (5 bases). Source material: tumor tissue. The sequence was collected from an adult with diffuse large B cell lymphoma. CDR3 nucleotide sequence: TGTGCCAGCAGCGAACAGGATCGCTCTGGAAACACCATATATTTT. Amino acid sequence: CASSEQDRSGNTIYF.